This TCR beta chain is drawn from a study of blood T cell repertoires in COVID-19. Looking at the study overall: The cDNA or gDNA used as material had been derived from T cells, B-cell-depleted T cells, or PBMCs.

Germline V gene data show CDR1 as GTSNPN and CDR2 as SVGIG (reference sequence). Trimming stripped 2 bases from V and 8 bases from J, with 12 bases between. CDR3 length: 12 residues. Those who participated ranged in age from roughly 18 to 100 years and resided in around 22 US areas. Researchers sorted participants into cohorts using their self-reported clinical history. Sequencing used immunoSEQ multiplex PCR; TCRdb keeps in-frame clones, though not all of them. Of 300,000 to 350,000 clones listed, roughly 90% were seen once; the top ten hold 3.5% to 4.5%. The sequencing input was PBMCs or T cells enriched from blood (not recorded which). The J gene is TRBJ1-2, the V gene TRBV30, with a possible D match to TRBD1 (6 bases). This receptor was identified in a woman between 18 and 29 years old with acute COVID-19. This CDR3 reads CAWSWGQGGYTF. The CDR3 DNA follows: TGTGCCTGGAGTTGGGGGCAAGGAGGCTACACCTTC.